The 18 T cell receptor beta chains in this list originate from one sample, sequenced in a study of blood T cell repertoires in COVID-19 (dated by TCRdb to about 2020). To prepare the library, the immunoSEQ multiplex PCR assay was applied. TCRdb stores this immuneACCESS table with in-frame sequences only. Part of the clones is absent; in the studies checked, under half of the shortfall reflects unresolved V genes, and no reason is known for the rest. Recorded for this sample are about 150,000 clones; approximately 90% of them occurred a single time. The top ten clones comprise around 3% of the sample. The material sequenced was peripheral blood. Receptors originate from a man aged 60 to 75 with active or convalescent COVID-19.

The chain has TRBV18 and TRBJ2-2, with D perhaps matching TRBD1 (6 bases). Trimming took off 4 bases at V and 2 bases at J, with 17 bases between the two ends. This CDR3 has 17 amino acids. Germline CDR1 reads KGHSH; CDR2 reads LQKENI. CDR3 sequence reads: CASSRTRQDANTGELFF. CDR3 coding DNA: TGTGCCAGCTCACGGACTCGACAGGACGCTAACACCGGGGAGCTGTTTTTT.

The CDR3 spells CASSPSRQGVWANVLTF. DNA of the CDR3: TGTGCCAGCTCACCCTCGAGACAGGGGGTCTGGGCCAACGTCCTGACTTTC. This rearrangement joins TRBV18 to TRBJ2-6, with 9 bases lining up with TRBD1. Germline lookup yields CDR1 KGHSH and CDR2 LQKENI. This CDR3 spans 17 amino acids. V shed 3 bases, J shed 5 bases, and the junction held 8 bases outside the gene matches.

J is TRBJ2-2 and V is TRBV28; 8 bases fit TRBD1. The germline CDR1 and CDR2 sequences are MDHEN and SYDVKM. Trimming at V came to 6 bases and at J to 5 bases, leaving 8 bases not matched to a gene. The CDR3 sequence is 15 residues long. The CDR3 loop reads CASRSTGAATGELFF. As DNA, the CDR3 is TGTGCCAGCAGATCGACAGGGGCAGCGACCGGGGAGCTGTTTTTT.

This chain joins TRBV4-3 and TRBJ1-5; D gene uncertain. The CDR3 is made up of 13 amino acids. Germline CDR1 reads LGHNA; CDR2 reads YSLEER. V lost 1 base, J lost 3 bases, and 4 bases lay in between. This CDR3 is CASSQGLNQPQHF. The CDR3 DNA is TGCGCCAGCAGCCAAGGGCTCAATCAGCCCCAGCATTTT.

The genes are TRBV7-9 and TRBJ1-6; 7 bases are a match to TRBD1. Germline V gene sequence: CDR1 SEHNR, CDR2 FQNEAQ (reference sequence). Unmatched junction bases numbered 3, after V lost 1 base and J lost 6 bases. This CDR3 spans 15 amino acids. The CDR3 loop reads CASSLVSGGNSPLHF. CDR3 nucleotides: TGTGCCAGCAGCTTAGTTTCAGGGGGTAATTCACCCCTCCACTTT.

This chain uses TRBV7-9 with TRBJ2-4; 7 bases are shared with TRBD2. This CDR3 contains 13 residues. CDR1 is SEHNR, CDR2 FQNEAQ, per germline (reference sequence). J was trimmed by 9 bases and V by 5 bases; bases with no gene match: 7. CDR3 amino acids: CASSMGREGIQYF. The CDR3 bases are TGTGCCAGCAGCATGGGCAGGGAGGGCATTCAGTACTTC.

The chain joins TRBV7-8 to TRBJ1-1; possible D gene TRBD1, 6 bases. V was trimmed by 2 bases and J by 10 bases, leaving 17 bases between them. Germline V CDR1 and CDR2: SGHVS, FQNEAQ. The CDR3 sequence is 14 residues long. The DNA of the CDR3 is TGTGCCAGCAGCTTAAGGGGACAAGCGAGGGGAGCTTTCTTT. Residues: CASSLRGQARGAFF.

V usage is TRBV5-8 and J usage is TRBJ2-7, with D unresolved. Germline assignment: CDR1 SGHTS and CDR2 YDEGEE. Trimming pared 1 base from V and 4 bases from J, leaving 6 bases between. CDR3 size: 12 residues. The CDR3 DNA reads TGTGCCAGCAGCTTGAGACTTTACGAGCAGTACTTC. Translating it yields CASSLRLYEQYF.

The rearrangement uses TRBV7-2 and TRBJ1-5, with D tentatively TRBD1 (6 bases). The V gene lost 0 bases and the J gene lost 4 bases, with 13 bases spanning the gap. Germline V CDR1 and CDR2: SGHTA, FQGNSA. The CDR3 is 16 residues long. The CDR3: CASSLAVSGQNQPQHF. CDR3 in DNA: TGTGCCAGCAGCTTAGCGGTGTCGGGACAAAATCAGCCCCAGCATTTT.

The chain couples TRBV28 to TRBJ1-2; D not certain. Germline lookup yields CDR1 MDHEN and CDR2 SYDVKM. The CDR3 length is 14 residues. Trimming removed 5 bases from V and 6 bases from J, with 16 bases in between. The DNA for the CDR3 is TGTGCCAGCAGTCTAGCCGGGAGGTTCAATGGCTACACCTTC. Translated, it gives CASSLAGRFNGYTF.

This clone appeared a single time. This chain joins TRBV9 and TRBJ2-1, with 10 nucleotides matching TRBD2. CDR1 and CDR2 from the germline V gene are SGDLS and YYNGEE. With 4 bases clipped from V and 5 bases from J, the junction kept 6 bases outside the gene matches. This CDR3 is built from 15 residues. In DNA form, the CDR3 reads TGTGCCAGCAGCTCCGGACTAGCGGACCACAATGAGCAGTTCTTC. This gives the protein CASSSGLADHNEQFF.

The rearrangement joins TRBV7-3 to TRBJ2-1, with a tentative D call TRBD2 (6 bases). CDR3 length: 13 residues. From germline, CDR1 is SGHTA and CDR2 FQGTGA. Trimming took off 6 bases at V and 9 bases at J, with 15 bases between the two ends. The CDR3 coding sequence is TGTGCCAGCAGTCCCCGGGCGGAGGGTGAGCAGTTCTTC. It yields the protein CASSPRAEGEQFF.

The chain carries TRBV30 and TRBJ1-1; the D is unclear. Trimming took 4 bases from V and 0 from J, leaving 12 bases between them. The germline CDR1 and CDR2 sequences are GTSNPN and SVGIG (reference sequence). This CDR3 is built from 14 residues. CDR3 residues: CAWNLGAMNTEAFF. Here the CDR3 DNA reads TGTGCCTGGAACTTAGGAGCCATGAACACTGAAGCTTTCTTT.

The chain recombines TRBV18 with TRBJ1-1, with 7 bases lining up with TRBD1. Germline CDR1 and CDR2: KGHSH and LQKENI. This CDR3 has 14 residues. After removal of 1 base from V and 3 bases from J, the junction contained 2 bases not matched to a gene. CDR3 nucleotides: TGTGCCAGCTCACCACAGACAGGGTACACTGAAGCTTTCTTT. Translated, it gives CASSPQTGYTEAFF.

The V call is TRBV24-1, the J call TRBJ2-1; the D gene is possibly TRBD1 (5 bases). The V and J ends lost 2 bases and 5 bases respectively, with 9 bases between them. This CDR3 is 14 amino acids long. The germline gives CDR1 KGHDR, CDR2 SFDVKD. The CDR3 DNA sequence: TGTGCCACCAGTGATTCCCGACAGAACAATGAGCAGTTCTTC. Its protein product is CATSDSRQNNEQFF.

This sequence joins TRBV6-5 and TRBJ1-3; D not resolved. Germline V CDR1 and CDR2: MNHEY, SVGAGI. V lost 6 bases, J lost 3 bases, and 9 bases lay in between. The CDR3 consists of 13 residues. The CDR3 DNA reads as TGTGCCAGCAGCCTCGGAGATGGAAACACCATATATTTT. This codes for CASSLGDGNTIYF.

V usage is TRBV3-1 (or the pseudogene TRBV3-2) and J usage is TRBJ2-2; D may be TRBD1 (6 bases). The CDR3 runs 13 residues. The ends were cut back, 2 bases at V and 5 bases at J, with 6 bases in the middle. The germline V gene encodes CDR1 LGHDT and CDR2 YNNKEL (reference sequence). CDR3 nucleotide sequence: TGTGCCAGCAGCCAAACAGGGACCGGGGAGCTGTTTTTT. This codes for CASSQTGTGELFF.

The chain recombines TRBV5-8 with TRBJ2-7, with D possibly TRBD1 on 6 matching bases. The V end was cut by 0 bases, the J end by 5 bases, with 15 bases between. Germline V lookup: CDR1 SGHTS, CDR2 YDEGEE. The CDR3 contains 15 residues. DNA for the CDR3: TGTGCCAGCAGCTTGGGCCCCGGGACACACCACGAGCAGTACTTC. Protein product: CASSLGPGTHHEQYF.